Reported below is one TCR beta chain. The antigen is unknown. Specified time point: pretreatment peripheral blood. This sample stems from a study of PD-L1 blockade in urothelial cancer. Findings and limits, study-wide: When pretreatment blood TCR clonality was below the median, it predicted better survival.

Sequencing was performed with immunoSEQ multiplex PCR; in TCRdb, only in-frame clones are kept and a portion is missing. The repertoire has around 68,000 clones, 81% of them found once; the top ten carry about 1.6%. V lost 0 bases, J lost 6 bases, and 12 bases lay in between. This CDR3 comprises 14 residues. CDR1 and CDR2 from the germline V gene are LGHNA and YSLEER. The chain uses TRBV4-3 and TRBJ2-7; D not resolved. This TCR derives from a man between 65 and 80 years old with urothelial cancer. Sequencing was performed on PBMCs, taken around atezolizumab (anti-PD-L1) treatment. The CDR3 nucleotides read TGCGCCAGCAGCCAAGAGAGGAGTTGGAGCGAGCAGTACTTC. The encoded protein is CASSQERSWSEQYF.